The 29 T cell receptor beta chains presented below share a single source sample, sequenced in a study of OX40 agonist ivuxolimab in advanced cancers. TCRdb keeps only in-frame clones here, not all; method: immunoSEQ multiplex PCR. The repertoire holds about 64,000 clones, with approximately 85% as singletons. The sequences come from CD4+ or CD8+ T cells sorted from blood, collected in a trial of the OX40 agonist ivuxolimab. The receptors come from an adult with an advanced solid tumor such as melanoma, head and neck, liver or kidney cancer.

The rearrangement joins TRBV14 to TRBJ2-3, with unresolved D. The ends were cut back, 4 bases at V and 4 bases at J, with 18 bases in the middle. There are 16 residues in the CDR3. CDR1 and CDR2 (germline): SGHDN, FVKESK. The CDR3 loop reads CASSRRLPAQADTQYF. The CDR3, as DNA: TGTGCCAGCAGCCGAAGACTGCCAGCTCAGGCAGATACGCAGTATTTT.

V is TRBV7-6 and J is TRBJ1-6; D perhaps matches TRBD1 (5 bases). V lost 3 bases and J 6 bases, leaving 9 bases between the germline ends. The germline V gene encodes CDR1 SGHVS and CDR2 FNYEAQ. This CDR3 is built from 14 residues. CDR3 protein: CASSLGTVNSPLHF. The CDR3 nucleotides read TGTGCCAGCAGCTTGGGGACGGTTAATTCACCCCTCCACTTT.

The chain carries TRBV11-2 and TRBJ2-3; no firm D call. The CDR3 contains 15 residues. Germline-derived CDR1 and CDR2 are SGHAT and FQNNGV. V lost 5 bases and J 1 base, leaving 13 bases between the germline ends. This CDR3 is CASSAAGRRTDTQYF. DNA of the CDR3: TGTGCCAGCAGCGCGGCCGGACGCCGCACAGATACGCAGTATTTT.

The CDR3 sequence: CSVSGNYGYTF. The DNA of the CDR3 is TGCAGCGTATCGGGTAACTATGGCTACACCTTC. The chain recombines TRBV29-1 with TRBJ1-2; no clear D. CDR1 is SQVTM and CDR2 is ANQGSEA in the germline V gene. This CDR3 is built from 11 residues. The germline V and J ends were trimmed by 6 bases and 1 base, with 6 bases remaining between them.

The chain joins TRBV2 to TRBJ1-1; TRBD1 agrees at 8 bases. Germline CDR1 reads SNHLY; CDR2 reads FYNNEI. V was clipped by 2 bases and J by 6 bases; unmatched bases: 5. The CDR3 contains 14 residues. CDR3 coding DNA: TGTGCCAGCAGTGAAACAGGGGGGACCCCTGAAGCTTTCTTT. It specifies CASSETGGTPEAFF.

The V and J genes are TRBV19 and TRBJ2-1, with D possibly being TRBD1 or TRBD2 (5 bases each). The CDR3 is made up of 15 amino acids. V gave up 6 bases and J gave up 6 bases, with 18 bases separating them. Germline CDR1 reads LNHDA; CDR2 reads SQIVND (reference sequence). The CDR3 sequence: CASRPDYLGANEQFF. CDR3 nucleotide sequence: TGTGCCAGTAGGCCAGACTATCTCGGGGCCAATGAGCAGTTCTTC.

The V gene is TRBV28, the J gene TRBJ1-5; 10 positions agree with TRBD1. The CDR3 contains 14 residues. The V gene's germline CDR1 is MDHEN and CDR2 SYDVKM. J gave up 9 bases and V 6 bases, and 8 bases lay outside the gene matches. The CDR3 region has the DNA TGTGCCAGCAGCCCTGGACAGGGGGGCAGGCCCCAGCATTTT. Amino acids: CASSPGQGGRPQHF.

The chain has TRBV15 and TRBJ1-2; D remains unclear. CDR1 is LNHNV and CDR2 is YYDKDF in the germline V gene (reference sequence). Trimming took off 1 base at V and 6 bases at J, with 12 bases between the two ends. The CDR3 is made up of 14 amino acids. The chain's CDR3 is CATSRGQDGDGYTF. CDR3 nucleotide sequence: TGTGCCACCAGCAGAGGGCAGGACGGGGATGGCTACACCTTC.

The CDR3 loop reads CASTTTWSTEAFF. As DNA, the CDR3 is TGTGCCAGCACCACTACATGGAGCACTGAAGCTTTCTTT. The chain recombines TRBV5-6 with TRBJ1-1, with D uncertain. Germline V CDR1 and CDR2: SGHDT, YYEEEE. The CDR3 runs to 13 residues. Trimming cost V 6 bases and J 4 bases, with 13 bases left between them.

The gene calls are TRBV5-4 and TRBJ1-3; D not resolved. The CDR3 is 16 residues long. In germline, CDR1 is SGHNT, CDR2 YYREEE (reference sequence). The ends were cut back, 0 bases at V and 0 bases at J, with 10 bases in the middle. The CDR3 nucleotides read TGTGCCAGCAGCTTGGCGTTGGCAGGCTCTGGAAACACCATATATTTT. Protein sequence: CASSLALAGSGNTIYF.

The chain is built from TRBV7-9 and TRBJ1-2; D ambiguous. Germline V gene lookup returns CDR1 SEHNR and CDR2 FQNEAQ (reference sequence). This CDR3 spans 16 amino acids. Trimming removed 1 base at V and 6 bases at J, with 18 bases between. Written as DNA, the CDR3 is TGTGCCAGCAGCTTAGGCCCCGCCGGGCCTGGGCATGGCTACACCTTC. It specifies CASSLGPAGPGHGYTF.

CDR3 DNA: TGCAGGGCGGGGGTCTCTGAGACCCAGTACTTC. This translates into CRAGVSETQYF. This rearrangement joins TRBV20-1 to TRBJ2-5, with 7 bases fitting TRBD2. The CDR3 extends over 11 amino acids. Germline-derived CDR1 and CDR2 are DFQATT and SNEGSKA (reference sequence).

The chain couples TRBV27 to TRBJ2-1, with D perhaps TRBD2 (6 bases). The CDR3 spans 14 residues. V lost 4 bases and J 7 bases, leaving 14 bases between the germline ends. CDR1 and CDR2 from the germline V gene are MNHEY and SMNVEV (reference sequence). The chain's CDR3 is CASSSKGLMNEQFF. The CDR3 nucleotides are TGTGCCAGCAGTTCGAAGGGACTCATGAATGAGCAGTTCTTC.

DNA for the CDR3: TGTGCCAGCAGCTTAACAGGGTTAGCCAAAAACATTCAGTACTTC. This sequence encodes CASSLTGLAKNIQYF. The V and J genes are TRBV7-9 and TRBJ2-4, with D possibly TRBD1 on 6 matching bases. The germline CDR1 and CDR2 sequences are SEHNR and FQNEAQ (reference sequence). V gave up 2 bases and J gave up 0 bases, with 8 bases separating them. The CDR3 is 15 amino acids.

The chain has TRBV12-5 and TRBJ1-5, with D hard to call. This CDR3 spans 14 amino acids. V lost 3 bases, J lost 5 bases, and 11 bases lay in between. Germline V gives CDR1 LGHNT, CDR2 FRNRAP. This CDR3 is CASGLMGVDQPQHF. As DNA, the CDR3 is TGTGCTAGTGGTTTAATGGGTGTTGATCAGCCCCAGCATTTT.

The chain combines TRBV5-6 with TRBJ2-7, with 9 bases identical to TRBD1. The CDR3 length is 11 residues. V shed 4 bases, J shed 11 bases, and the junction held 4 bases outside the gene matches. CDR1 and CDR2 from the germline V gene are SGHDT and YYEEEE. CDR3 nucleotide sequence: TGTGCCAGCAGCGCCGGGACAGGGAAGTACTTC. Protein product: CASSAGTGKYF.

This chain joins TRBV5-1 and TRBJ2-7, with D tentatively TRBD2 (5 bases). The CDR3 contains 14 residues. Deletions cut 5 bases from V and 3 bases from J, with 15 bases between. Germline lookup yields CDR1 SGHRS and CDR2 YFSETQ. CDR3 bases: TGCGCCAGCAGACTAGGGTCGGGGAACTACGAGCAGTACTTC. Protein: CASRLGSGNYEQYF.

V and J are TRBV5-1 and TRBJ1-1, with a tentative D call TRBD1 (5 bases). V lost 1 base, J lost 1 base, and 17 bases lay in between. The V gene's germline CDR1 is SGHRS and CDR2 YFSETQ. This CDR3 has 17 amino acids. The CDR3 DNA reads TGCGCCAGCAGCTTGCAGGGACGGATGGGTGCGAACACTGAAGCTTTCTTT. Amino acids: CASSLQGRMGANTEAFF.

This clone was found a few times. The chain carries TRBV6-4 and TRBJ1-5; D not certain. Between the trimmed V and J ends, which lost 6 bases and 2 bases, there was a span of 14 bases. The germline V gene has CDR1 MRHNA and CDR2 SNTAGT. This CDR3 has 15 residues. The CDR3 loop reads CASSPVDRRNQPQHF. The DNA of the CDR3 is TGTGCCAGCAGCCCTGTCGACCGGCGCAATCAGCCCCAGCATTTT.

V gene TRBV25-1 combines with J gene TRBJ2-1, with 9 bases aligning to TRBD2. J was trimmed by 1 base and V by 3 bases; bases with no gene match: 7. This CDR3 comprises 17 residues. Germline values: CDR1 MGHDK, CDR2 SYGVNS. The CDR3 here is CASSDPSGVWSYNEQFF. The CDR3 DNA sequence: TGTGCCAGCAGTGACCCTAGCGGGGTTTGGTCCTACAATGAGCAGTTCTTC.

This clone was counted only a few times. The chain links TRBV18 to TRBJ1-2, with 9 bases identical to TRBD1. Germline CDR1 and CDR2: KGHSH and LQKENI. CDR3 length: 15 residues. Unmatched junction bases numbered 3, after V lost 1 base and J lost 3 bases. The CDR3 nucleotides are TGTGCCAGCTCACCACGAACAGGGGGCGACTATGGCTACACCTTC. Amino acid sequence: CASSPRTGGDYGYTF.

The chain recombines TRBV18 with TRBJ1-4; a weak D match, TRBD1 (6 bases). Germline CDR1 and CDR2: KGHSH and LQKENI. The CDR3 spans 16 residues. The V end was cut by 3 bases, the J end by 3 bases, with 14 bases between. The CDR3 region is CASSPPRGGPNEKLFF. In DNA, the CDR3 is TGTGCCAGCTCACCCCCAAGGGGGGGGCCTAATGAAAAACTGTTTTTT.

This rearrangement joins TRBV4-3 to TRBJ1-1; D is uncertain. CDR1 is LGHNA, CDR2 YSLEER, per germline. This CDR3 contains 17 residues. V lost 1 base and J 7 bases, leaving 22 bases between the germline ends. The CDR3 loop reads CASSQGEVQTLNDEAFF. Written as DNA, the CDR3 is TGCGCCAGCAGCCAAGGAGAAGTACAGACTCTGAACGATGAAGCTTTCTTT.

The CDR3 DNA is TGTGCCAGCTCACCCACGACAGCAAACACTGAAGCTTTCTTT. As protein: CASSPTTANTEAFF. The genes are TRBV18 and TRBJ1-1; a weak D match, TRBD1 (5 bases). The germline V gene has CDR1 KGHSH and CDR2 LQKENI. The V end lost 3 bases, the J end lost 2 bases, and 10 bases lay between the germline ends. The CDR3 is 14 residues long.

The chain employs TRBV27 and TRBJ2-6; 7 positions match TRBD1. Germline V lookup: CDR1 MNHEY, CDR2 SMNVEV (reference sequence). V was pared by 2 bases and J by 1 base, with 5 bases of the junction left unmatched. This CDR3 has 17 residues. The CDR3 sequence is CASSLTGVSSGANVLTF. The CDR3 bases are TGTGCCAGCAGTTTAACAGGGGTTTCTTCTGGGGCCAACGTCCTGACTTTC.

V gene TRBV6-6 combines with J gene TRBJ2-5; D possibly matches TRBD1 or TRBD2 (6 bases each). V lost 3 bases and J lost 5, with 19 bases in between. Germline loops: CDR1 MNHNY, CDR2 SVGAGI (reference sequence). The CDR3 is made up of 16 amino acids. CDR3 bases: TGTGCCAGCAGTTATTCTATACGGGTAGGGGGGGAGACCCAGTACTTC. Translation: CASSYSIRVGGETQYF.

CDR3: CASSLEGGRAYEQYF. CDR3 bases: TGTGCCAGCAGCTTGGAAGGCGGGAGGGCCTACGAGCAGTACTTC. The rearrangement uses TRBV5-4 and TRBJ2-7; 9 bases fit TRBD2. The CDR3 consists of 15 residues. CDR1 SGHNT and CDR2 YYREEE come from the germline V gene (reference sequence). Germline trimming cut 0 bases from V and 2 bases from J; bases unmatched to any gene: 3.

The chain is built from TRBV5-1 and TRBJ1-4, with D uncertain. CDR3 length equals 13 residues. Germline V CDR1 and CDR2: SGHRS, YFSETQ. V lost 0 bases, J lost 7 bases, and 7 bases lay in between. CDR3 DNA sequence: TGCGCCAGCAGCTTGGGAAGATCTGAAAAACTGTTTTTT. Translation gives CASSLGRSEKLFF.

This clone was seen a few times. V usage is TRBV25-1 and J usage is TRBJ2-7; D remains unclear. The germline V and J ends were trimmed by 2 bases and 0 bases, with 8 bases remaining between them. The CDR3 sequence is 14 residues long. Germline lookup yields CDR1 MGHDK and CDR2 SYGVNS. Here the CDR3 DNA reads TGTGCCAGCAGTGAACGGAGCGCCTCCTACGAGCAGTACTTC. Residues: CASSERSASYEQYF.